The 27 T cell receptor beta chains below were found in one sample sequenced in a study of cytomegalovirus exposure and HLA in healthy donors. In the PCR, 60 Vbeta and 13 Jbeta primers were used. TCRdb keeps only in-frame clones here, not all; method: immunoSEQ multiplex PCR. The data hold over 100,000 clones, with 70% to 80% observed a single time. The sequencing input was PBMCs. The receptors were gathered from a woman aged 18-29 years in good health and CMV-seropositive.

This clone appeared a few times. This chain uses TRBV7-9 with TRBJ2-7; D is unclear. Germline values: CDR1 SEHNR, CDR2 FQNEAQ (reference sequence). CDR3 size: 11 residues. Trimming took off 2 bases at V and 3 bases at J, with 2 bases between the two ends. The CDR3 region is CASSLYYEQYF. The CDR3 DNA reads as TGTGCCAGCAGCTTATACTACGAGCAGTACTTC.

V is TRBV15 and J is TRBJ2-6, with 8 bases fitting TRBD2. After removal of 3 bases from V and 9 bases from J, the junction contained 16 bases not matched to a gene. Germline V gene data show CDR1 as LNHNV and CDR2 as YYDKDF (reference sequence). The CDR3 is 18 amino acids. In DNA form, the CDR3 reads TGTGCCACCAGCAGGCGTTTGGACGTTGTAGCGGGATTCAACGTCCTGACTTTC. Protein product: CATSRRLDVVAGFNVLTF.

The chain is built from TRBV7-2 and TRBJ1-1; TRBD1 might be the D (5 bases). CDR1 is SGHTA and CDR2 is FQGNSA in the germline V gene. This CDR3 is built from 13 residues. V lost 4 bases to trimming and J lost 4 bases, with 10 bases between them. CDR3 DNA: TGTGCCAGCAGCTGGGGCTCCGTCACTGAAGCTTTCTTT. The encoded protein is CASSWGSVTEAFF. Using reference TRBV7-2 and TRBJ1-1 for the parts outside the CDR3, the full variable domain is GAGVSQSPSNKVTEKGKDVELRCDPISGHTALYWYRQSLGQGLEFLIYFQGNSAPDKSGLPSDRFSAERTGGSVSTLTIQRTQQEDSAVYLCASSWGSVTEAFFGQGTRLTVV.

CDR3 bases: TGTGCCAGCAGCTCCCCGGGACAGGGCTACGAGCAGTACTTC. This encodes CASSSPGQGYEQYF. The V call is TRBV27, the J call TRBJ2-7; TRBD1 matches at 9 bases. J gave up 3 bases and V 6 bases, and 6 bases lay outside the gene matches. Germline CDR1 MNHEY, CDR2 SMNVEV (reference sequence). The CDR3 is 14 amino acids.

The genes are TRBV28 and TRBJ1-1, with 7 bases fitting TRBD1. J lost 5 bases, V lost 4 bases, and 10 bases had no gene match. The CDR3 spans 15 residues. Germline V gene lookup returns CDR1 MDHEN and CDR2 SYDVKM. CDR3 in DNA: TGTGCCAGCAGTTACCAGGGACAGCCCTCAACTGAAGCTTTCTTT. This encodes CASSYQGQPSTEAFF.

The V call is TRBV7-9, the J call TRBJ2-7; a possible D gene is TRBD2 (5 bases). Germline CDR1 SEHNR, CDR2 FQNEAQ (reference sequence). There are 14 residues in the CDR3. V dropped 5 bases and J dropped 6 bases, with 17 bases sitting between them. CDR3 sequence reads: CASSPDSTRGEQYF. The CDR3 DNA reads TGTGCCAGCAGCCCGGACTCCACTCGGGGCGAGCAGTACTTC. The whole variable domain, filled in from reference TRBV7-9 and TRBJ2-7, reads DTGVSQNPRHKITKRGQNVTFRCDPISEHNRLYWYRQTLGQGPEFLTYFQNEAQLEKSRLLSDRFSAERPKGSFSTLEIQRTEQGDSAMYLCASSPDSTRGEQYFGPGTRLTVT.

This chain connects TRBV7-8 to TRBJ2-7, with 11 positions matching TRBD1. Germline CDR1 reads SGHVS; CDR2 reads FQNEAQ. J was trimmed by 4 bases and V by 3 bases; bases with no gene match: 5. The CDR3 sequence is 15 residues long. The CDR3, as DNA: TGTGCCAGCAGCTTGGGACAGGGGGTGGGGTACGAGCAGTACTTC. Encoded protein: CASSLGQGVGYEQYF.

This clone showed up just a few times. The chain joins TRBV20-1 to TRBJ1-2; maybe TRBD1 (6 bases). This CDR3 contains 11 residues. CDR1 is DFQATT, CDR2 SNEGSKA, per germline (reference sequence). The CDR3 loop reads CRIGGNYGYTF. CDR3 nucleotide sequence: TGCAGGATAGGGGGTAACTATGGCTACACCTTC.

The chain recombines TRBV5-8 with TRBJ1-2, with 7 bases matching TRBD1. Trimming cost V 2 bases and J 4 bases; bases outside gene matches: 5. Per germline, CDR1 SGHTS and CDR2 YDEGEE. This CDR3 contains 14 residues. This chain's CDR3 is CASSLGGWGYGYTF. CDR3 DNA sequence: TGTGCCAGCAGCTTAGGGGGCTGGGGCTATGGCTACACCTTC.

J is TRBJ2-3 and V is TRBV2, with 8 bases matching TRBD1. The CDR3 spans 14 residues. The V gene end was trimmed by 6 bases and the J gene end by 1 base; junction bases not matched to a gene: 3. Germline-derived CDR1 and CDR2 are SNHLY and FYNNEI. CDR3 nucleotides: TGTGCCAGCAGCCCGGGACAGGGCACAGATACGCAGTATTTT. Translation gives CASSPGQGTDTQYF.

This chain joins TRBV19 and TRBJ2-1; 10 bases are shared with TRBD1. The CDR3 consists of 15 residues. The ends lost 8 bases at V and 7 bases at J; junction bases unmatched: 11. Germline V gene lookup returns CDR1 LNHDA and CDR2 SQIVND (reference sequence). The CDR3 bases are TGTGCCAGTGAGGCCGGGACAGGGGTGGGGAATGAGCAGTTCTTC. This encodes CASEAGTGVGNEQFF.

The J gene is TRBJ1-5, the V gene TRBV5-8; TRBD1 is a possible D gene (6 bases). The germline gives CDR1 SGHTS, CDR2 YDEGEE. The V end was cut by 2 bases, the J end by 2 bases, with 11 bases between. This CDR3 contains 15 residues. CDR3 residues: CASSLTGKGNQPQHF. In nucleotides, the CDR3 is TGTGCCAGCAGCTTAACAGGGAAGGGCAATCAGCCCCAGCATTTT.

The CDR3 spells CASSLYRSTEAFF. The CDR3 nucleotides are TGTGCCAGCAGTTTATACAGATCCACTGAAGCTTTCTTT. V and J are TRBV27 and TRBJ1-1; D ambiguous. This CDR3 is 13 amino acids long. Germline assignment: CDR1 MNHEY and CDR2 SMNVEV (reference sequence). The V end was cut by 1 base, the J end by 4 bases, with 7 bases between.

The chain has TRBV6-7 and TRBJ2-7, with 12 bases identical to TRBD2. TRBV6-7 is assigned to the ORF class and has an uncertain function. This CDR3 has 14 amino acids. With 5 bases clipped from V and 6 bases from J, the junction kept 5 bases outside the gene matches. The DNA of the CDR3 is TGTGCCAGCAGTCAGACTAGCGGGAGATCCGAGCAGTACTTC. Protein: CASSQTSGRSEQYF.

The table lists this clone with a count of one. This sequence joins TRBV18 and TRBJ2-5; possible D gene TRBD1, 5 bases. Germline CDR1 and CDR2: KGHSH and LQKENI. The V end was cut by 2 bases, the J end by 1 base, with 14 bases between. CDR3 size: 16 residues. The CDR3 region is CASSPERIRVQETQYF. Written as DNA, the CDR3 is TGTGCCAGCTCACCAGAGAGGATCAGGGTCCAAGAGACCCAGTACTTC. Filled out from reference TRBV18 and TRBJ2-5, the complete variable domain reads NAGVMQNPRHLVRRRGQEARLRCSPMKGHSHVYWYRQLPEEGLKFMVYLQKENIIDESGMPKERFSAEFPKEGPSILRIQQVVRGDSAAYFCASSPERIRVQETQYFGPGTRLLVL.

This clone showed up just a few times. V usage is TRBV19 and J usage is TRBJ1-2; 7 bases match TRBD1. Trimming removed 10 bases from V and 7 bases from J; junction bases left unmatched: 12. CDR1 is LNHDA, CDR2 SQIVND, per germline (reference sequence). The CDR3 length is 13 residues. CDR3 amino acids: CATSLGRGLGYTF. The CDR3 DNA reads as TGTGCCACTTCCCTGGGTAGGGGGCTTGGCTACACCTTC. The full variable domain, with the rest looked up from reference TRBV19 and TRBJ1-2, is DGGITQSPKYLFRKEGQNVTLSCEQNLNHDAMYWYRQDPGQGLRLIYYSQIVNDFQKGDIAEGYSVSREKKESFPLTVTSAQKNPTAFYLCATSLGRGLGYTFGSGTRLTVV.

The rearrangement joins TRBV11-2 to TRBJ2-1; TRBD1 agrees at 8 bases. With V trimmed by 6 bases and J by 9 bases, 10 bases remained unmatched. CDR3 size: 14 residues. Germline CDR1 and CDR2: SGHAT and FQNNGV. Here the CDR3 DNA reads TGTGCCAGCAGTACTGGACAGGGTAGTAGTGAGCAGTTCTTC. Translation: CASSTGQGSSEQFF.

The chain uses TRBV15 and TRBJ1-5; TRBD1 aligns across 8 bases. The germline CDR1 and CDR2 sequences are LNHNV and YYDKDF (reference sequence). The CDR3 length is 17 residues. Trimming removed 0 bases from V and 7 bases from J; junction bases left unmatched: 11. For the CDR3, the DNA is TGTGCCACCAGCAGAGATTTGGAGGACAGGGCCCTACAGCCCCAGCATTTT. Translation: CATSRDLEDRALQPQHF.

The chain recombines TRBV5-1 with TRBJ2-7; 7 bases are a match to TRBD2. The V gene end was trimmed by 4 bases and the J gene end by 6 bases; junction bases not matched to a gene: 7. The length of the CDR3 is 13 residues. Germline V gene sequence: CDR1 SGHRS, CDR2 YFSETQ. The CDR3 region is CASSPDPGGEQYF. For the CDR3, the DNA is TGCGCCAGCAGCCCCGATCCGGGGGGCGAGCAGTACTTC.

The V and J genes are TRBV9 and TRBJ2-7; 14 bases match TRBD2. Looked up from germline, CDR1 is SGDLS and CDR2 is YYNGEE. J gave up 3 bases and V 0 bases, and 20 bases lay outside the gene matches. This CDR3 contains 22 residues. The CDR3 DNA follows: TGTGCCAGCAGCGTAGGGCCGACGACCGGGACTAGCGGGAGACTCCGTTACTACGAGCAGTACTTC. It yields the protein CASSVGPTTGTSGRLRYYEQYF.

The chain links TRBV10-3 to TRBJ1-6; 9 positions agree with TRBD1. Trimming cost V 0 bases and J 11 bases; bases outside gene matches: 8. CDR3 length: 16 amino acids. CDR1 is ENHRY and CDR2 is SYGVKD in the germline V gene. The CDR3 DNA reads TGTGCCATCAGTGAGTCGACGGGACAGGGTTTGACACCCCTCCACTTT. The encoded protein is CAISESTGQGLTPLHF.

The chain couples TRBV28 to TRBJ2-1; 10 positions match TRBD2. The CDR3 sequence is 16 residues long. J gave up 0 bases and V 7 bases, and 6 bases lay outside the gene matches. Germline V gene data show CDR1 as MDHEN and CDR2 as SYDVKM. For the CDR3, the DNA is TGTGCCAGCACCGGACTAGCGGCTAGCTCCTACAATGAGCAGTTCTTC. Protein product: CASTGLAASSYNEQFF.

The chain joins TRBV9 to TRBJ2-3; 8 bases map to TRBD2. V shed 0 bases and J 6 bases; nucleotides not matched to a gene: 6. The CDR3 is made up of 15 amino acids. Looked up from germline, CDR1 is SGDLS and CDR2 is YYNGEE. The CDR3 sequence is CASSVDGRAPDTQYF. In DNA, the CDR3 is TGTGCCAGCAGCGTAGACGGGAGGGCCCCCGATACGCAGTATTTT.

V is TRBV28 and J is TRBJ2-7, with 7 bases aligning to TRBD1. With 8 bases clipped from V and 2 bases from J, the junction kept 6 bases outside the gene matches. Germline assignment: CDR1 MDHEN and CDR2 SYDVKM. This CDR3 has 13 amino acids. This chain's CDR3 is CASLDRLTYEQYF. DNA for the CDR3: TGTGCCAGCCTGGACAGGCTTACCTACGAGCAGTACTTC.

V usage is TRBV18 and J usage is TRBJ1-4; TRBD1 agrees at 10 bases. This CDR3 has 15 amino acids. The junction had 4 bases not matched to a gene; V was cut back by 2 bases and J by 7 bases. Germline V lookup: CDR1 KGHSH, CDR2 LQKENI. The CDR3 nucleotides are TGTGCCAGCTCACCAACAGGGACAGGGGTTGAAAAACTGTTTTTT. Its protein is CASSPTGTGVEKLFF.

This clone has more than one count but fewer than ten. The rearrangement uses TRBV28 and TRBJ2-5; weak D call: TRBD1 (5 bases). The CDR3 is 15 residues long. Per germline, CDR1 MDHEN and CDR2 SYDVKM. V shed 2 bases and J shed 0 bases, with 10 bases lying between them. The CDR3 is CASSLIPGNQETQYF. CDR3 coding DNA: TGTGCCAGCAGTTTAATTCCAGGGAACCAAGAGACCCAGTACTTC.

The chain recombines TRBV2 with TRBJ2-1, with D perhaps TRBD1 (5 bases). The V gene lost 8 bases and the J gene lost 10 bases, with 12 bases spanning the gap. Germline lookup yields CDR1 SNHLY and CDR2 FYNNEI. CDR3 length: 11 amino acids. CDR3 region: CASESDREQFF. The CDR3 DNA reads TGTGCCAGCGAAAGTGACAGAGAGCAGTTCTTC.